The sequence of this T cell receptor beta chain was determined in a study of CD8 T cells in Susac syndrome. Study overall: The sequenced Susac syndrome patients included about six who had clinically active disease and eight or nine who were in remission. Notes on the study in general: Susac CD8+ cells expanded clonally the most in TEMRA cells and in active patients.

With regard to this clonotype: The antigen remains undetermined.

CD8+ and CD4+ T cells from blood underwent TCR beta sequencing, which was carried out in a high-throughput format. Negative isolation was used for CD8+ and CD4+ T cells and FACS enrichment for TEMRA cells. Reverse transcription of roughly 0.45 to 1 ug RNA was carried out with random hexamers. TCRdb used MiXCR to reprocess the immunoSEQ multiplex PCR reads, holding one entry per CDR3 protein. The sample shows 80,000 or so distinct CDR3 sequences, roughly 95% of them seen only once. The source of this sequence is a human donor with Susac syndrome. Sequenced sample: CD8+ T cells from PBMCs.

CDR3 in DNA: TGTGCCAGCAGGGAGGATTATAGCAATCAGCCCCAGCATTTT. It specifies CASREDYSNQPQHF. The rearrangement uses TRBV6-6 and TRBJ1-5; D gene uncertain. Germline assignment: CDR1 MNHNY and CDR2 SVGAGI (reference sequence). V was clipped by 6 bases and J by 0 bases, with 9 bases between them. The CDR3 covers 14 residues.